This paragraph reports one T cell receptor beta chain. Trimming removed 2 bases from V and 5 bases from J, with 12 bases in between. The V gene's germline CDR1 is MDHEN and CDR2 SYDVKM. CDR3 size: 14 residues. The data belong to a study of cytomegalovirus exposure and HLA in healthy donors. PCR involved 60 Vbeta and 13 Jbeta primers. Sequenced by immunoSEQ multiplex PCR; TCRdb stores in-frame clones only, minus some. The sample holds some 150,000 clones, around 90% seen once. The sample comprised PBMCs. This TCR was sampled from a young woman in good health and CMV-seronegative. This chain connects TRBV28 to TRBJ2-5, with a weak D call TRBD1 (6 bases). CDR3 in DNA: TGTGCCAGCAGTTTACCTCCGAGGGGGGAGACCCAGTACTTC. Protein sequence: CASSLPPRGETQYF.